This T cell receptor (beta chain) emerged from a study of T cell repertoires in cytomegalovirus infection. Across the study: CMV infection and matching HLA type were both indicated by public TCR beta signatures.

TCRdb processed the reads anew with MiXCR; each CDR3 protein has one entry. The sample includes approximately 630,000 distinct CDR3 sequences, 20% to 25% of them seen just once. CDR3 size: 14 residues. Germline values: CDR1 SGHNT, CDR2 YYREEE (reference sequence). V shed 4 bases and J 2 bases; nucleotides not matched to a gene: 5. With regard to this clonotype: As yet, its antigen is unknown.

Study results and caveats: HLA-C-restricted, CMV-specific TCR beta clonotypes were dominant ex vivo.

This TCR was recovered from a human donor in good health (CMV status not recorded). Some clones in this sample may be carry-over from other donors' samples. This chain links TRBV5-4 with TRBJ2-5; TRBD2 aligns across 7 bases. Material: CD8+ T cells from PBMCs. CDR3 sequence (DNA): TGTGCCAGCAGCGGGAGGGACGGACAAGAGACCCAGTACTTC. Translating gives CASSGRDGQETQYF.